One sample yielded the 29 T cell receptor beta chains listed below, sequenced in a study of identical twins. TCRdb re-called the 5' RACE reads with MiXCR, one entry per CDR3 protein. The profile shows 1,800,000 or so distinct CDR3 sequences, under 35% of them singletons. What was sequenced was cord blood. Source of these receptors: a newborn girl in good health.

As regards this clonotype: Because the CDR3's place on the DNA is in doubt, the DNA is left out and the CDR3 is given as listed by TCRdb. The chain couples TRBV12-3 or TRBV12-4 to TRBJ2-2; whether TRBD1, the table's D call, matches the DNA was not checked. The CDR3 is 20 residues long, ends included. The CDR3 protein is CASSLQGGYTFGSGTGELFF.

The rearrangement uses TRBV20-1 and TRBJ1-2, with a possible D match to TRBD1 (6 bases). The length of the CDR3 is 17 residues. Trimming took off 0 bases at V and 6 bases at J, with 23 bases between the two ends. The germline CDR1 and CDR2 sequences are DFQATT and SNEGSKA (reference sequence). CDR3 nucleotide sequence: TGCAGTGCTAGAGACCGATACCGAAGTACAGGGATGGATGGCTACACCTTC. It encodes CSARDRYRSTGMDGYTF.

This clonotype was seen only a few times. CDR3 bases: TGTGCCAGCAGTCACCCTACAGGGTTCCACGAGCAGTACTTC. Translation: CASSHPTGFHEQYF. The chain couples TRBV12-3 or TRBV12-4 to TRBJ2-7, with TRBD1 as a possible D gene (6 bases). CDR3 length: 14 amino acids. V dropped 5 bases and J dropped 5 bases, with 16 bases sitting between them.

This chain uses TRBV3-1 with TRBJ1-6; no firm D call. The CDR3 consists of 13 residues. V was trimmed by 3 bases and J by 5 bases, leaving 5 bases between them. The V gene's germline CDR1 is LGHDT and CDR2 YNNKEL (reference sequence). The CDR3 protein is CASSHTNNSPLHF. CDR3 bases: TGTGCCAGCAGCCATACCAATAATTCACCCCTCCACTTT.

The chain employs TRBV5-4 and TRBJ2-3, with 8 bases identical to TRBD1. Germline V lookup: CDR1 SGHNT, CDR2 YYREEE (reference sequence). The CDR3 totals 15 residues. Trimming removed 3 bases from V and 0 bases from J; junction bases left unmatched: 3. The CDR3 loop is CASSSDRASTDTQYF. The CDR3 nucleotides are TGTGCCAGCAGCTCGGACAGGGCTAGCACAGATACGCAGTATTTT.

V and J are TRBV7-2 and TRBJ2-5, with D possibly being TRBD1 (6 bases). The V gene lost 3 bases and the J gene lost 5 bases, with 13 bases spanning the gap. The germline gives CDR1 SGHTA, CDR2 FQGNSA. CDR3 length: 14 amino acids. CDR3 sequence: CASSFIQGSETQYF. CDR3 nucleotides: TGTGCCAGCAGCTTCATTCAGGGGTCCGAGACCCAGTACTTC.

This clonotype has more than one count but fewer than ten. The chain recombines TRBV7-2 with TRBJ2-4; TRBD2 aligns across 11 bases. J lost 13 bases, V lost 1 base, and 6 bases had no gene match. The CDR3 has 14 amino acids. Germline CDR1 and CDR2: SGHTA and FQGNSA. CDR3 sequence: CASSLVAGGQEQYF. The CDR3 DNA sequence: TGTGCCAGCAGCTTAGTAGCGGGAGGGCAGGAGCAGTACTTC.

This chain connects TRBV19 to TRBJ1-2, with D possibly matching TRBD1 (6 bases). The V end lost 5 bases, the J end lost 7 bases, and 11 bases lay between the germline ends. The CDR3 runs 12 residues. Germline assignment: CDR1 LNHDA and CDR2 SQIVND (reference sequence). CDR3 residues: CASSPGALGYTF. DNA of the CDR3: TGTGCCAGTAGTCCGGGGGCGCTTGGCTACACCTTC.

There are a few counts of this clonotype. The chain employs TRBV5-8 and TRBJ1-4; D is uncertain. CDR1 SGHTS and CDR2 YDEGEE come from the germline V gene. Trimming left V 5 bases short and J 0 bases short, with 11 bases between. This CDR3 spans 15 amino acids. The CDR3 coding sequence is TGTGCCAGCAGGCAGTGGGTTGCAACTAATGAAAAACTGTTTTTT. Encoded protein: CASRQWVATNEKLFF.

This clonotype was seen repeatedly, ten times or more. The chain couples TRBV28 to TRBJ2-7; D is undetermined. This CDR3 is built from 11 residues. V lost 4 bases, J lost 4 bases, and 5 bases lay in between. CDR1 and CDR2 (germline): MDHEN, SYDVKM. Here the CDR3 reads CASSSRYEQYF. For the CDR3, the DNA is TGTGCCAGCAGTTCCAGGTACGAGCAGTACTTC. Combining the CDR3 with reference TRBV28 and TRBJ2-7 gives the whole variable domain DVKVTQSSRYLVKRTGEKVFLECVQDMDHENMFWYRQDPGLGLRLIYFSYDVKMKEKGDIPEGYSVSREKKERFSLILESASTNQTSMYLCASSSRYEQYFGPGTRLTVT.

In its sample, this clonotype was seen a few times. The chain couples TRBV20-1 to TRBJ2-1; D gene unclear. The V end lost 5 bases, the J end lost 0 bases, and 14 bases lay between the germline ends. Germline CDR1 reads DFQATT; CDR2 reads SNEGSKA (reference sequence). The CDR3 has 15 residues. The CDR3 DNA follows: TGCAGTGCTCAAAAAAGGCGCCGCTCCTACAATGAGCAGTTCTTC. Protein: CSAQKRRRSYNEQFF.

A few counts support this clonotype. The chain employs TRBV7-2 and TRBJ2-7; TRBD2 might be the D (6 bases). Germline assignment: CDR1 SGHTA and CDR2 FQGNSA. The V and J ends lost 0 bases and 6 bases respectively, with 21 bases between them. This CDR3 contains 17 residues. The DNA for the CDR3 is TGTGCCAGCAGCTTAGCCCAGGTGGCGGGAATTCCGGGCGAGCAGTACTTC. Protein sequence: CASSLAQVAGIPGEQYF. Full variable domain (rest looked up from reference TRBV7-2 and TRBJ2-7): GAGVSQSPSNKVTEKGKDVELRCDPISGHTALYWYRQSLGQGLEFLIYFQGNSAPDKSGLPSDRFSAERTGGSVSTLTIQRTQQEDSAVYLCASSLAQVAGIPGEQYFGPGTRLTVT.

This chain joins TRBV4-1 and TRBJ2-5; D uncertain. V lost 3 bases to trimming and J lost 11 bases, with 19 bases between them. This CDR3 spans 14 amino acids. Germline V gene data show CDR1 as MGHRA and CDR2 as YSYEKL. CDR3 nucleotide sequence: TGCGCCAGCAGCCAGCCCCGGTCAAACAATGAGCAGTACTTC. Encoded protein: CASSQPRSNNEQYF.

V and J are TRBV4-1 and TRBJ1-2, with 9 bases identical to TRBD1. Unmatched junction bases numbered 8, after V lost 0 bases and J lost 6 bases. Germline lookup yields CDR1 MGHRA and CDR2 YSYEKL. This CDR3 contains 16 residues. The CDR3 sequence: CASSQDPGQGYHGYTF. DNA of the CDR3: TGCGCCAGCAGCCAAGATCCGGGACAGGGCTACCATGGCTACACCTTC.

Only a few counts were recorded for this clonotype. This chain links TRBV6-1 with TRBJ1-1; D uncertain. Looked up from germline, CDR1 is MNHNS and CDR2 is SASEGT. The germline V and J ends were trimmed by 2 bases and 4 bases, with 14 bases remaining between them. The CDR3 totals 15 residues. Here the CDR3 DNA reads TGTGCCAGCAGTGAATATAAGGCAGGTTTCACTGAAGCTTTCTTT. Protein product: CASSEYKAGFTEAFF.

In this sample, this clonotype turned up a few times. The V gene is TRBV2, the J gene TRBJ2-3; TRBD1 aligns across 7 bases. The CDR3 is 13 residues long. Germline V gene sequence: CDR1 SNHLY, CDR2 FYNNEI. The junction had 7 bases not matched to a gene; V was cut back by 8 bases and J by 5 bases. CDR3 bases: TGTGCCAGCCAAGGGGGCGAAGTAGATACGCAGTATTTT. Translation gives CASQGGEVDTQYF. Looking up the rest from reference TRBV2 and TRBJ2-3 gives the full variable domain: EPEVTQTPSHQVTQMGQEVILRCVPISNHLYFYWYRQILGQKVEFLVSFYNNEISEKSEIFDDQFSVERPDGSNFTLKIRSTKLEDSAMYFCASQGGEVDTQYFGPGTRLTVL.

The chain has TRBV7-2 and TRBJ2-5; perhaps TRBD2 as D (5 bases). This CDR3 has 15 amino acids. Germline CDR1 reads SGHTA; CDR2 reads FQGNSA. V lost 5 bases and J lost 5, with 18 bases in between. The CDR3 DNA reads as TGTGCCAGCAGCAAAAGGACGGACTTCAGGGAGACCCAGTACTTC. Translating gives CASSKRTDFRETQYF. Supplemented by reference TRBV7-2 and TRBJ2-5, the full variable domain reads GAGVSQSPSNKVTEKGKDVELRCDPISGHTALYWYRQSLGQGLEFLIYFQGNSAPDKSGLPSDRFSAERTGGSVSTLTIQRTQQEDSAVYLCASSKRTDFRETQYFGPGTRLLVL.

Many counts were recorded for this clonotype. V is TRBV7-2 and J is TRBJ2-3; D gene unclear. This CDR3 region has 13 residues. Looked up from germline, CDR1 is SGHTA and CDR2 is FQGNSA. V was pared by 3 bases and J by 2 bases, with 6 bases between. The CDR3 DNA reads as TGTGCCAGCAGCTTTCGGGTCACAGATACGCAGTATTTT. This codes for CASSFRVTDTQYF.

This clonotype was recorded many times. The V call is TRBV10-3, the J call TRBJ1-1; no clear D gene. With 0 bases removed from V and 1 base from J, the gap between germline ends came to 9 bases. The CDR3 is 15 residues long. The V gene's germline CDR1 is ENHRY and CDR2 SYGVKD. The DNA of the CDR3 is TGTGCCATCAGTGAGTCGGGTCTGAAGAACACTGAAGCTTTCTTT. Its protein product is CAISESGLKNTEAFF.

This clonotype was counted ten times or more. The V gene is TRBV5-1, the J gene TRBJ2-7, with TRBD1 matching 8 bases. There are 14 residues in the CDR3. J was trimmed by 3 bases and V by 0 bases; bases with no gene match: 2. CDR1 and CDR2 (germline): SGHRS, YFSETQ. In DNA, the CDR3 is TGCGCCAGCAGCTTGGAACAGGGGGGCTACGAGCAGTACTTC. Translation: CASSLEQGGYEQYF.

This clonotype came up a few times. The chain is built from TRBV13 and TRBJ2-1; 9 positions agree with TRBD2. This CDR3 is built from 16 residues. Germline V CDR1 and CDR2: PRHDT, FYEKMQ (reference sequence). V trimming: 5 bases; J trimming: 3 bases; junction bases outside the gene matches: 8. The CDR3 nucleotides read TGTGCCAGCAGCATCAGGACTAGCGAGAACTACAATGAGCAGTTCTTC. Translation gives CASSIRTSENYNEQFF.

The chain employs TRBV20-1 and TRBJ1-2; D is undetermined. Trimming pared 6 bases from V and 5 bases from J, leaving 13 bases between. This CDR3 is 12 amino acids long. From germline, CDR1 is DFQATT and CDR2 SNEGSKA (reference sequence). The CDR3 spells CSAPDGLYGYTF. As DNA, the CDR3 is TGCAGTGCGCCGGACGGACTATATGGCTACACCTTC.

This clonotype was counted only a few times. The chain couples TRBV28 to TRBJ2-3; D is ambiguous. V was cut by 4 bases and J by 6 bases, with 14 bases left in between. This CDR3 spans 14 amino acids. CDR1 is MDHEN, CDR2 SYDVKM, per germline. The CDR3: CASSWRTRSDTQYF. The CDR3 DNA reads as TGTGCCAGCAGTTGGCGGACCCGGTCGGATACGCAGTATTTT.

This clonotype has at least ten counts. The rearrangement uses TRBV5-5 and TRBJ1-2; 7 bases line up with TRBD1. The CDR3 is made up of 12 amino acids. The V gene's germline CDR1 is SGHKS and CDR2 YYEKEE (reference sequence). Trimming took 4 bases from V and 8 from J; bases not matched to a gene: 5. The CDR3 DNA is TGTGCCAGCAGCCCGGGACAGAGGGGCTACACCTTC. It specifies CASSPGQRGYTF.

The sample holds one count of this clonotype. The J gene is TRBJ1-5, the V gene TRBV20-1; tentative D call: TRBD1 (6 bases). Trimming removed 6 bases at V and 2 bases at J, with 20 bases between. Germline CDR1 DFQATT, CDR2 SNEGSKA (reference sequence). The CDR3 totals 16 residues. The CDR3, as DNA: TGCAGTGCGATGGGGGGGGACAAAGTTCGCAATCAGCCCCAGCATTTT. Translating it yields CSAMGGDKVRNQPQHF.

This clonotype was seen a few times. The rearrangement joins TRBV27 to TRBJ2-7; D call uncertain. Germline CDR1 and CDR2: MNHEY and SMNVEV (reference sequence). The length of the CDR3 is 15 residues. V was shortened by 0 bases and J by 4 bases, with 13 bases between the two germline ends. The DNA of the CDR3 is TGTGCCAGCAGTTTATCGACCTCCTCGCCTTACGAGCAGTACTTC. It codes for CASSLSTSSPYEQYF.

The chain combines TRBV6-6 with TRBJ1-5; no firm D call. Germline V lookup: CDR1 MNHNY, CDR2 SVGAGI (reference sequence). This CDR3 comprises 14 residues. V dropped 6 bases and J dropped 4 bases, with 13 bases sitting between them. CDR3 in amino acids: CASSPMSINQPQHF. The DNA of the CDR3 is TGTGCCAGCAGCCCCATGAGTATAAATCAGCCCCAGCATTTT.

This clonotype showed up just a few times. The chain combines TRBV12-3 or TRBV12-4 with TRBJ1-2; 7 bases agree with TRBD1. The CDR3 length is 14 residues. Trimming took 4 bases from V and 2 from J; bases not matched to a gene: 4. DNA for the CDR3: TGTGCCAGCAGTTGGACAGGCCGGAACTATGGCTACACCTTC. Translated: CASSWTGRNYGYTF.

V gene TRBV28 combines with J gene TRBJ2-1, with 8 bases matching TRBD2. The CDR3 totals 14 residues. Unmatched junction bases numbered 4, after V lost 3 bases and J lost 6 bases. Germline-derived CDR1 and CDR2 are MDHEN and SYDVKM. CDR3 protein: CASSFLAGINEQFF. In DNA, the CDR3 is TGTGCCAGCAGTTTCTTAGCGGGAATCAATGAGCAGTTCTTC.